This TCR beta chain was found in a study of cytomegalovirus exposure and HLA in healthy donors. PCR primers comprised 60 Vbeta and 13 Jbeta primers. Per the study methods: Among the unique TCR beta chains that a later analysis counted, about 79 million in all, about 11 million were shared. Here immunoSEQ multiplex PCR was the method, and the copy in TCRdb shows in-frame clones only, minus some. V, J and clone size are taken as reported in that table, and D and trimming were inferred from the DNA itself. This table holds about 120,000 clones, 70% to 80% found once. CMV serostatus data were not documented for this donor. This CDR3 contains 15 residues. V lost 2 bases to trimming and J lost 0 bases, with 8 bases between them. Germline V gene sequence: CDR1 SEHNR, CDR2 FQNEAQ (reference sequence).

The sequencing input was PBMCs. This chain joins TRBV7-9 and TRBJ2-1, with a weak D call TRBD2 (5 bases). This TCR derives from a human donor in good health. The CDR3 region has the DNA TGTGCCAGCAGCTTACTCCGGGGCTCCTACAATGAGCAGTTCTTC. Its protein is CASSLLRGSYNEQFF.